Shown below are 20 T cell receptor beta chains from a single sample sequenced in a study of T cell responses to AZD1222 COVID-19 vaccine. TCRdb's table, derived via immunoSEQ multiplex PCR, lists solely in-frame clones and lacks some. The sample carries tens of thousands of clones, over 75% recorded once. This specimen consisted of peripheral blood, obtained on day 0 of AZD1222 vaccination. The receptors here all came from an adult in good health.

The chain employs TRBV2 and TRBJ1-3; 10 nucleotides line up with TRBD1. V gave up 7 bases and J gave up 4 bases; unmatched junction bases: 7. Germline V gives CDR1 SNHLY, CDR2 FYNNEI. This CDR3 is built from 15 residues. CDR3 coding DNA: TGTGCCAGCACCAGACAGGGGGCGCGCGGAAACACCATATATTTT. Translation gives CASTRQGARGNTIYF.

The chain is built from TRBV25-1 and TRBJ1-4; possible D gene TRBD1, 6 bases. From germline, CDR1 is MGHDK and CDR2 SYGVNS. The CDR3 is 13 residues long. V lost 7 bases and J 5 bases, leaving 11 bases between the germline ends. For the CDR3, the DNA is TGTGCCAGCACCTCAGGGGAAAATGAAAAACTGTTTTTT. It yields the protein CASTSGENEKLFF.

The genes are TRBV2 and TRBJ2-5; D gene uncertain. V lost 6 bases, J lost 4 bases, and 18 bases lay in between. Germline CDR1 SNHLY, CDR2 FYNNEI. The CDR3 runs to 15 residues. The CDR3 DNA follows: TGTGCCAGCAGGTCCCTTGGTATGATGGGAGAGACCCAGTACTTC. Translating gives CASRSLGMMGETQYF.

The chain couples TRBV12-3 or TRBV12-4 to TRBJ1-2, with D perhaps matching TRBD1 (5 bases). This CDR3 is 13 amino acids long. Deletions cut 2 bases from V and 4 bases from J, with 8 bases between. The CDR3 loop reads CASSLNGGYGYTF. The CDR3 DNA reads TGTGCCAGCAGTTTAAATGGGGGCTATGGCTACACCTTC.

The gene calls are TRBV7-9 and TRBJ1-6; the D gene is possibly TRBD1 (5 bases). V dropped 6 bases and J dropped 6 bases, with 12 bases sitting between them. The CDR3 is 14 amino acids. CDR1 SEHNR and CDR2 FQNEAQ come from the germline V gene (reference sequence). The CDR3 reads CASRSGVVNSPLHF. In DNA form, the CDR3 reads TGTGCCAGCAGATCGGGGGTGGTTAATTCACCCCTCCACTTT.

This chain uses TRBV6-2 or TRBV6-3 with TRBJ2-3; D might be TRBD2 (5 bases). Trimming removed 5 bases at V and 0 bases at J, with 12 bases between. The CDR3 is made up of 15 amino acids. Germline values: CDR1 MNHEY, CDR2 SVGEGT. For the CDR3, the DNA is TGTGCCAGCAGTCGCGGGCGACCTAGCACAGATACGCAGTATTTT. Translation: CASSRGRPSTDTQYF.

The J gene is TRBJ1-2, the V gene TRBV7-8, with no clear D. The germline V and J ends were trimmed by 1 base and 5 bases, with 14 bases remaining between them. Germline CDR1 is SGHVS and CDR2 is FQNEAQ. The CDR3 is 15 residues long. The CDR3 DNA is TGTGCCAGCAGCTTAGGACTTGAACCGGGGTATGGCTACACCTTC. As protein: CASSLGLEPGYGYTF. Full variable domain (remainder filled in from reference TRBV7-8 and TRBJ1-2): GAGVSQSPRYKVAKRGQDVALRCDPISGHVSLFWYQQALGQGPEFLTYFQNEAQLDKSGLPSDRFFAERPEGSVSTLKIQRTQQEDSAVYLCASSLGLEPGYGYTFGSGTRLTVV.

The rearrangement joins TRBV3-1 (or the pseudogene TRBV3-2) to TRBJ2-7; D perhaps matches TRBD2 (6 bases). Germline V gene sequence: CDR1 LGHDT, CDR2 YNNKEL (reference sequence). V lost 1 base and J 1 base, leaving 17 bases between the germline ends. The CDR3 spans 17 residues. The CDR3 sequence: CASSQVAGGAGSYEQYF. Here the CDR3 DNA reads TGTGCCAGCAGCCAAGTTGCTGGCGGAGCGGGTTCCTACGAGCAGTACTTC.

The chain recombines TRBV2 with TRBJ1-3; weak D call: TRBD1 (5 bases). Germline V gene sequence: CDR1 SNHLY, CDR2 FYNNEI. With 7 bases removed from V and 4 bases from J, the gap between germline ends came to 11 bases. CDR3 length: 13 residues. This CDR3 is CASKEGLGNTIYF. The CDR3 region has the DNA TGTGCCAGCAAAGAGGGGCTCGGAAACACCATATATTTT. The full variable domain, rest sourced from reference TRBV2 and TRBJ1-3, is EPEVTQTPSHQVTQMGQEVILRCVPISNHLYFYWYRQILGQKVEFLVSFYNNEISEKSEIFDDQFSVERPDGSNFTLKIRSTKLEDSAMYFCASKEGLGNTIYFGEGSWLTVV.

The chain uses TRBV19 and TRBJ1-2; 8 nucleotides match TRBD1. CDR3 length equals 13 residues. The trim removed 4 bases at V and 8 bases at J, leaving 6 bases unmatched. CDR1 and CDR2 (germline): LNHDA, SQIVND (reference sequence). CDR3 DNA: TGTGCCAGTAGTAGACAGGGGACCGGCGGCTACACCTTC. The encoded protein is CASSRQGTGGYTF.

The gene calls are TRBV10-3 and TRBJ1-5, with a possible D match to TRBD1 (6 bases). Deletions cut 3 bases from V and 5 bases from J, with 14 bases between. The CDR3 is 15 residues long. CDR1 and CDR2 from the germline V gene are ENHRY and SYGVKD. CDR3 protein: CAISDMGGADQPQHF. The CDR3, as DNA: TGTGCCATCAGTGATATGGGGGGCGCGGATCAGCCCCAGCATTTT.

This clone came up a few times. This chain uses TRBV5-1 with TRBJ2-1; 10 positions match TRBD2. The CDR3 is 17 amino acids. The junction had 7 bases not matched to a gene; V was cut back by 4 bases and J by 0 bases. Per the germline V gene, CDR1 is SGHRS and CDR2 is YFSETQ. The CDR3 nucleotides are TGCGCCAGCAGCGGAGTAGCGGGGGGATACTCCTACAATGAGCAGTTCTTC. Translated: CASSGVAGGYSYNEQFF.

This clone was seen a few times. V and J are TRBV5-4 and TRBJ1-1, with D perhaps TRBD1 (5 bases). The CDR3 covers 14 residues. Looked up from germline, CDR1 is SGHNT and CDR2 is YYREEE (reference sequence). Trimming took 0 bases from V and 7 from J, leaving 13 bases between them. DNA of the CDR3: TGTGCCAGCAGCTTGGCGGGAAGGGGCGATGAAGCTTTCTTT. As protein: CASSLAGRGDEAFF.

The CDR3 is CASSLGVPQEAFF. The CDR3 DNA sequence: TGCGCCAGCAGCTTGGGGGTCCCCCAGGAAGCTTTCTTT. The genes are TRBV5-1 and TRBJ1-1; D is unresolved. The CDR3 contains 13 residues. From germline, CDR1 is SGHRS and CDR2 YFSETQ. V was trimmed by 0 bases and J by 8 bases, leaving 11 bases between them.

This sequence joins TRBV12-3 or TRBV12-4 and TRBJ1-5; D call uncertain. V lost 3 bases to trimming and J lost 0 bases, with 3 bases between them. CDR3 length: 13 residues. The CDR3 nucleotides read TGTGCCAGCAGTTTCAATAGCAATCAGCCCCAGCATTTT. Its translation: CASSFNSNQPQHF.

This chain uses TRBV28 with TRBJ1-1; D unresolved. V was trimmed by 6 bases and J by 2 bases, leaving 13 bases between them. Germline CDR1 and CDR2: MDHEN and SYDVKM. This CDR3 has 14 residues. The CDR3 DNA sequence: TGTGCCAGCAGGGCCGGGCCGACCAACACTGAAGCTTTCTTT. As protein: CASRAGPTNTEAFF.

This clone was recorded once. This rearrangement joins TRBV5-1 to TRBJ2-5, with a weak D call TRBD2 (6 bases). The CDR3 length is 15 residues. V lost 4 bases and J 4 bases, leaving 17 bases between the germline ends. Germline values: CDR1 SGHRS, CDR2 YFSETQ. The CDR3 bases are TGCGCCAGCAGCCAGGTTCCGGGAGTCCGAGAGACCCAGTACTTC. Translating gives CASSQVPGVRETQYF.

This chain uses TRBV19 with TRBJ2-7, with 10 bases aligning to TRBD1. V lost 5 bases to trimming and J lost 5 bases; unmatched junction nucleotides: 6. In germline, CDR1 is LNHDA, CDR2 SQIVND (reference sequence). The CDR3 loop spans 14 amino acids. CDR3 loop: CASSLGQGVHEQYF. CDR3 nucleotide sequence: TGTGCCAGTAGTCTCGGACAGGGGGTCCACGAGCAGTACTTC.

The chain employs TRBV12-3 or TRBV12-4 and TRBJ2-7, with a tentative D call TRBD1 (6 bases). The germline V and J ends were trimmed by 8 bases and 0 bases, with 11 bases remaining between them. CDR3 length: 13 residues. CDR3 in amino acids: CASRQGSSYEQYF. The CDR3 nucleotides read TGTGCCAGCCGCCAGGGGAGCTCCTACGAGCAGTACTTC.

Worth noting for this clone: One end of the junction is discordant with germline, which a read error may explain. The chain joins TRBV5-5 to TRBJ2-5; 13 bases agree with TRBD2. Germline V lookup: CDR1 SGHKS, CDR2 YYEKEE (reference sequence). The CDR3 covers 15 residues. CDR3 nucleotides: TGTGCCAGCAGTTTGGGACTAGCGGGATCAGAGACCCAGTACTTC. It is translated as CASSLGLAGSETQYF.